This entry lists 19 T cell receptor beta chains sequenced from one sample in a study of Ad26.COV2.S vaccination and SARS-CoV-2 variants. Treatment here: some 20 received Ad26.COV2.S at low or high dose, single or two shots; about 5 received placebo; per-sample allocation not given. Sampling happened 63 days after the first vaccine or placebo injection. Sequencing was performed with immunoSEQ multiplex PCR; in TCRdb, only in-frame clones are kept and a portion is missing. This table holds some 480,000 clones, roughly 87% found once. The sample consisted of peripheral blood, taken in a trial of Ad26.COV2.S vaccine versus placebo. These receptors were taken from a person aged 18 to 65 who received the Ad26.COV2.S COVID-19 vaccine or a placebo.

The chain couples TRBV5-4 to TRBJ2-2; 14 bases are shared with TRBD2. The CDR3 extends over 17 amino acids. Trimming took 5 bases from V and 4 from J; bases not matched to a gene: 7. CDR1 and CDR2 from the germline V gene are SGHNT and YYREEE (reference sequence). The CDR3 coding sequence is TGTGCCAGCAGGACTAGCGGGAGGGCCGGGGGCACCGGGGAGCTGTTTTTT. This sequence encodes CASRTSGRAGGTGELFF. Complete variable domain (other parts from reference TRBV5-4 and TRBJ2-2): ETGVTQSPTHLIKTRGQQVTLRCSSQSGHNTVSWYQQALGQGPQFIFQYYREEENGRGNFPPRFSGLQFPNYSSELNVNALELDDSALYLCASRTSGRAGGTGELFFGEGSRLTVL.

The rearrangement joins TRBV3-1 (or the pseudogene TRBV3-2) to TRBJ1-3; tentative D call: TRBD1 (6 bases). From germline, CDR1 is LGHDT and CDR2 YNNKEL (reference sequence). The CDR3 loop spans 15 amino acids. V was pared by 2 bases and J by 6 bases, with 14 bases between. CDR3 bases: TGTGCCAGCAGCCAACAAACAGGGTATACAAACACCATATATTTT. This sequence encodes CASSQQTGYTNTIYF.

V is TRBV19 and J is TRBJ1-5; a possible D gene is TRBD1 (6 bases). CDR1 is LNHDA, CDR2 SQIVND, per germline (reference sequence). Trimming removed 5 bases from V and 1 base from J, with 15 bases in between. The CDR3 has 16 amino acids. The CDR3 DNA sequence: TGTGCCAGTAGTCCGGTACGACAGGTCAGCAATCAGCCCCAGCATTTT. This codes for CASSPVRQVSNQPQHF.

This CDR3 is CAWSVPGGGNEAFF. The CDR3 DNA follows: TGTGCCTGGAGTGTGCCCGGGGGGGGTAATGAAGCTTTCTTT. The chain uses TRBV30 and TRBJ1-1, with D possibly TRBD1 on 5 matching bases. CDR1 GTSNPN and CDR2 SVGIG come from the germline V gene (reference sequence). The V end lost 0 bases, the J end lost 7 bases, and 15 bases lay between the germline ends. CDR3 size: 14 residues.

CDR3 residues: CSVVGLAGVSPGELFF. The CDR3 region has the DNA TGCAGCGTTGTCGGTCTAGCGGGAGTTTCACCCGGGGAGCTGTTTTTT. The rearrangement uses TRBV29-1 and TRBJ2-2; TRBD2 matches at 10 bases. This CDR3 spans 16 amino acids. The germline V gene encodes CDR1 SQVTM and CDR2 ANQGSEA. The J segment lost 6 bases and the V segment lost 4 bases, leaving 11 bases of the junction unmatched.

This clone was recorded a few times. The chain combines TRBV10-3 with TRBJ2-1; 12 bases are a match to TRBD2. Germline CDR1 and CDR2: ENHRY and SYGVKD. V lost 4 bases, J lost 8 bases, and 6 bases stayed unmatched. This CDR3 has 15 residues. CDR3 DNA: TGTGCCATCAGTGGGCTAGCGGGAGGGCCCGATGAGCAGTTCTTC. This translates into CAISGLAGGPDEQFF.

V gene TRBV29-1 combines with J gene TRBJ2-1; possible D gene TRBD2, 5 bases. V dropped 3 bases and J dropped 5 bases, with 11 bases sitting between them. CDR3 length: 13 amino acids. The germline V gene has CDR1 SQVTM and CDR2 ANQGSEA. The CDR3 protein is CSVDDGNHNEQFF. CDR3 in DNA: TGCAGCGTTGACGACGGGAATCACAATGAGCAGTTCTTC.

The V call is TRBV7-2, the J call TRBJ1-5, with no clear D. The V end was cut by 1 base, the J end by 2 bases, with 0 bases between. CDR3 length: 12 amino acids. CDR1 is SGHTA and CDR2 is FQGNSA in the germline V gene. CDR3 sequence reads: CASSLGNQPQHF. The CDR3 nucleotides read TGTGCCAGCAGCTTAGGCAATCAGCCCCAGCATTTT.

V and J are TRBV18 and TRBJ2-5; 8 bases match TRBD1. This CDR3 has 13 residues. Trimming cost V 6 bases and J 4 bases; bases outside gene matches: 4. Germline CDR1 KGHSH, CDR2 LQKENI. The CDR3 loop is CASSLTGGETQYF. DNA for the CDR3: TGTGCCAGCTCTCTCACAGGGGGAGAGACCCAGTACTTC.

The chain has TRBV7-2 and TRBJ2-1, with a weak D call TRBD1 (5 bases). Trimming took off 4 bases at V and 9 bases at J, with 13 bases between the two ends. The CDR3 extends over 13 amino acids. Germline V gene lookup returns CDR1 SGHTA and CDR2 FQGNSA. The CDR3, as DNA: TGTGCCAGCAGCTCCCAGGACAATCGTGAGCAGTTCTTC. Protein sequence: CASSSQDNREQFF.

This chain uses TRBV12-3 or TRBV12-4 with TRBJ1-6, with D hard to call. The V and J ends lost 5 bases and 7 bases respectively, with 9 bases between them. The CDR3 sequence is 13 residues long. CDR3 nucleotide sequence: TGTGCCAGCAGTCCCCTCGGGAATTCACCCCTCCACTTT. This translates into CASSPLGNSPLHF.

Details on this clone: The germline gene is not matched at one end of the junction; a read error may be the cause. J is TRBJ2-1 and V is TRBV12-3 or TRBV12-4; D unresolved. This CDR3 contains 13 residues. The CDR3 reads CASSLIPYNEQFF. Here the CDR3 DNA reads TGTGCCAGCAGTTTAATCCCCTATAATGAGCAGTTCTTC.

The CDR3, as DNA: TGCAGCGTTGTTGAGGGGGAATTTAGCTCCTACGAGCAGTACTTC. Its protein product is CSVVEGEFSSYEQYF. The rearrangement joins TRBV29-1 to TRBJ2-7, with a possible D match to TRBD1 (6 bases). The germline V gene has CDR1 SQVTM and CDR2 ANQGSEA. The CDR3 runs 15 residues. V lost 4 bases to trimming and J lost 0 bases, with 16 bases between them.

The gene calls are TRBV19 and TRBJ1-4, with a tentative D call TRBD1 (6 bases). V was cut by 4 bases and J by 13 bases, with 25 bases left in between. The CDR3 totals 16 residues. Looked up from germline, CDR1 is LNHDA and CDR2 is SQIVND (reference sequence). This CDR3 reads CASSTPRTGRFEGLFF. The DNA for the CDR3 is TGTGCCAGTAGTACTCCCCGAACAGGGCGCTTCGAGGGACTGTTTTTT.

The chain recombines TRBV30 with TRBJ1-4, with D possibly being TRBD1 (5 bases). Per germline, CDR1 GTSNPN and CDR2 SVGIG (reference sequence). CDR3 length equals 11 residues. The V end lost 8 bases, the J end lost 6 bases, and 10 bases lay between the germline ends. The CDR3 region has the DNA TGTGCCGGGGACTGGGATGAAAAACTGTTTTTT. This gives the protein CAGDWDEKLFF. Supplemented by reference TRBV30 and TRBJ1-4, the full variable domain reads SQTIHQWPATLVQPVGSPLSLECTVEGTSNPNLYWYRQAAGRGLQLLFYSVGIGQISSEVPQNLSASRPQDRQFILSSKKLLLSDSGFYLCAGDWDEKLFFGSGTQLSVL.

This chain uses TRBV19 with TRBJ1-3, with D possibly TRBD1 on 5 matching bases. The germline V gene has CDR1 LNHDA and CDR2 SQIVND (reference sequence). The CDR3 contains 15 residues. The V end lost 5 bases, the J end lost 4 bases, and 15 bases lay between the germline ends. Here the CDR3 DNA reads TGTGCCAGTAGTCCCGGGACTATGGTCGGAAACACCATATATTTT. It yields the protein CASSPGTMVGNTIYF.

Only one count was recorded for this clone. J is TRBJ1-5 and V is TRBV5-1; D is unclear. The V end lost 4 bases, the J end lost 11 bases, and 13 bases lay between the germline ends. CDR3 length: 12 amino acids. The germline V gene has CDR1 SGHRS and CDR2 YFSETQ. The CDR3 loop is CASSPPGKAQHF. The CDR3, as DNA: TGCGCCAGCAGCCCACCGGGCAAGGCCCAGCATTTT. The whole variable domain, filled in from reference TRBV5-1 and TRBJ1-5, reads KAGVTQTPRYLIKTRGQQVTLSCSPISGHRSVSWYQQTPGQGLQFLFEYFSETQRNKGNFPGRFSGRQFSNSRSEMNVSTLELGDSALYLCASSPPGKAQHFGDGTRLSIL.

The J gene is TRBJ1-1, the V gene TRBV19; D gene uncertain. With 10 bases removed from V and 6 bases from J, the gap between germline ends came to 15 bases. Germline CDR1 LNHDA, CDR2 SQIVND (reference sequence). This CDR3 has 12 amino acids. This CDR3 reads CATEDLKAEAFF. The CDR3 DNA reads as TGTGCCACCGAAGACTTGAAGGCTGAAGCTTTCTTT.

This sequence joins TRBV6-4 and TRBJ1-2, with TRBD1 matching 9 bases. In germline, CDR1 is MRHNA, CDR2 SNTAGT. With 3 bases clipped from V and 7 bases from J, the junction kept 3 bases outside the gene matches. This CDR3 contains 13 residues. CDR3 coding DNA: TGTGCCAGCAGTGAGGGGACAGGGCTTGGCTACACCTTC. It codes for CASSEGTGLGYTF.